Listed below are T cell receptor beta chains from one sample, sequenced in a study of OX40 agonist ivuxolimab in advanced cancers. Clones were read by immunoSEQ multiplex PCR, and TCRdb kept only the in-frame ones, dropping some. The table includes about 36,000 clones, roughly 69% detected once. Sequenced here: CD4+ or CD8+ T cells sorted from blood, sampled in a trial of the OX40 agonist ivuxolimab. Source of these receptors: an adult with an advanced solid tumor such as melanoma, head and neck, liver or kidney cancer. Both conserved end residues are part of each CDR3. The D gene is left open where the match is weak. For some rows the clone size is stated as once, few or many, or as a class when expanded; others skip it.

V	size	J	D	DNA	CDR3
TRBV30	-	TRBJ2-3	-	TGTGCCTGGGCTGTAACACTCCGGCGAACCAGCACAGATACGCAGTATTTT	CAWAVTLRRTSTDTQYF
TRBV13	-	TRBJ2-1	-	TGTGCCAGCAGCCTTCATGCTATGGCTAATGAGCAGTTCTTC	CASSLHAMANEQFF
TRBV11-2	-	TRBJ2-7	-	TGTGCCAGCAGCTTAGGGGCGGGGCGTAACTACGAGCAGTACTTC	CASSLGAGRNYEQYF
TRBV6-6	-	TRBJ1-1	-	TGTGCCAGCAGCCTCCCAGGAGTCCCGCGAGCTTTCTTT	CASSLPGVPRAFF
TRBV19	few	TRBJ1-6	TRBD1	TGTGCCAGTAGTATCCCAGACAGGGGAGGAGGATCACCCCTCCACTTT	CASSIPDRGGGSPLHF
TRBV6-1	-	TRBJ2-7	TRBD1	TGTGCCAGCAGTACGGCCTACAGGGGATCCTACGAGCAGTACTTC	CASSTAYRGSYEQYF
TRBV7-9	-	TRBJ2-7	TRBD1	TGTGCCAGCAGCGAATGGACAGGGCCCTCCTACGAGCAGTACTTC	CASSEWTGPSYEQYF
TRBV12-5	-	TRBJ2-6	-	TGTGCTAGTGGTTCGACCTTAGCCCTGGGGGCCAACGTCCTGACTTTC	CASGSTLALGANVLTF
TRBV6-6	-	TRBJ2-3	TRBD2	TGTGCCAGCAAGGGACTAGTTATAGATACGCAGTATTTT	CASKGLVIDTQYF
TRBV7-2	once	TRBJ1-1	-	TGTGCCAGCAGCTTCGACAGGAGAATGGAAGCTTTCTTT	CASSFDRRMEAFF
TRBV30	-	TRBJ1-6	-	TGTGCCTGGAGAGGCTACGCCTCACCGAGCTCCTATAATTCACCCCTCCACTTT	CAWRGYASPSSYNSPLHF
TRBV9	-	TRBJ2-3	-	TGTGCCAGCAGCGTAGCCGGGACCCGGGCAGATACGCAGTATTTT	CASSVAGTRADTQYF
TRBV5-1	-	TRBJ1-1	-	TGCGCCAGCAGCTTCGCCAGGGAGGTCACTGAAGCTTTCTTT	CASSFAREVTEAFF
TRBV14	few	TRBJ2-4	-	TGTGCCAGCAGCCAAAGGGGCGGAAGAAACATTCAGTACTTC	CASSQRGGRNIQYF
TRBV9	once	TRBJ2-5	-	TGTGCCAGCAGCCCCCCCACGGGTAGGGGAGAGACCCAGTACTTC	CASSPPTGRGETQYF
TRBV14	-	TRBJ2-2	-	TGTGCCAGCAGCCCCCGAGTTTACACCGGGGAGCTGTTTTTT	CASSPRVYTGELFF
TRBV5-6	once	TRBJ2-7	TRBD2	TGTGCCAGCAGCTTGTTTCGGGGGGCCTACGAGCAGTACTTC	CASSLFRGAYEQYF
TRBV11-1	-	TRBJ2-2	-	TGTGCCAGCAGCTCCAGGGTCACCGGGGAGCTGTTTTTT	CASSSRVTGELFF
TRBV11-2	-	TRBJ2-3	TRBD2	TGTGCCAGCAGCTCGCGAGGTAGCGGGCACGCCAATGCGCAGTATTTT	CASSSRGSGHANAQYF
TRBV9	-	TRBJ2-2	-	TGTGCCAGCAGGTCAGGGAACACCGGGGAGCTGTTTTTT	CASRSGNTGELFF
TRBV11-1	-	TRBJ1-1	TRBD1	TGTGCCAGCAGGACAGGGTTGAACACTGAAGCTTTCTTT	CASRTGLNTEAFF
TRBV5-1	-	TRBJ1-4	TRBD1	TGCGCCAGCAGCTCCCAGGGGACAGGGCGAGAAAAACTGTTTTTT	CASSSQGTGREKLFF
TRBV2	-	TRBJ1-1	-	TGTGCCAGCAGTGAGGTTTTGGGGAACACTGAAGCTTTCTTT	CASSEVLGNTEAFF
TRBV10-1	-	TRBJ2-3	TRBD1	TGCGCCAGCAGCCGACAGGGAGCAGATACGCAGTATTTT	CASSRQGADTQYF
TRBV7-9	-	TRBJ1-1	-	TGTGCCAGCAGCCACCTCAAGGGGTACGGCACTGAAGCTTTCTTT	CASSHLKGYGTEAFF
TRBV5-5	once	TRBJ2-7	-	TGTGCCAGCAGCTTGGAATGGAGCAGGGACGAGCAGTACTTC	CASSLEWSRDEQYF
TRBV5-1	few	TRBJ2-5	TRBD2	TGCGCCAGCAGCTTGGAGCTAGCGGGAGAGACCCAGTACTTC	CASSLELAGETQYF
TRBV27	-	TRBJ1-1	TRBD1	TGTGCCAGCAGTTTACAGTCGTCAGGGGGTCTAACTGAAGCTTTCTTT	CASSLQSSGGLTEAFF
TRBV7-9	once	TRBJ1-4	-	TGTGCCAGCAGCTCTCCGGGCCAAGGCGAAAAACTGTTTTTT	CASSSPGQGEKLFF
TRBV6-5	few	TRBJ1-5	TRBD1	TGTGCCAGCAGTTCAATGACAGGGACTCAGCCCCAGCATTTT	CASSSMTGTQPQHF
TRBV18	-	TRBJ1-2	-	TGTGCCAGCTCACCAGATTCTGGTGGCTACACCTTC	CASSPDSGGYTF
TRBV5-4	-	TRBJ2-4	TRBD2	TGTGCCAGCAGCCTTAGCGGGGGAGGGGACATTCAGTACTTC	CASSLSGGGDIQYF
TRBV19	-	TRBJ2-1	TRBD2	TGTGCCAGTAGTACGCCTAGCGGGGGGACCTACAATGAGCAGTTCTTC	CASSTPSGGTYNEQFF